These 24 T cell receptor beta chains were sequenced from one sample in a study of CD8 T cells in Susac syndrome. With random hexamers, about 0.45 to 1 ug RNA was reverse transcribed. TCRdb redid the calling of the immunoSEQ multiplex PCR reads with MiXCR, one entry per CDR3 protein. Of 100,000 to 150,000 distinct CDR3 sequences in the sample, roughly 96% are singletons; the top ten hold around 0.12%. The specimen was CD4+ T cells from PBMCs. The receptors stem from a human donor in good health.

This chain uses TRBV3-1 with TRBJ2-7, with D hard to call. The germline V and J ends were trimmed by 6 bases and 3 bases, with 9 bases remaining between them. This CDR3 contains 12 residues. Germline V gene data show CDR1 as LGHDT and CDR2 as YNNKEL (reference sequence). Written as DNA, the CDR3 is TGTGCCAGCAGTCGGGCAGACTACGAGCAGTACTTC. This codes for CASSRADYEQYF.

In DNA, the CDR3 is TGCGCCAGCAGCTTGATGGGGCCGTATAGCAATCAGCCCCAGCATTTT. This sequence encodes CASSLMGPYSNQPQHF. The chain is built from TRBV5-1 and TRBJ1-5; D perhaps matches TRBD1 (5 bases). CDR3 length equals 16 residues. Germline V lookup: CDR1 SGHRS, CDR2 YFSETQ. V was clipped by 1 base and J by 0 bases, with 11 bases between them.

V gene TRBV12-3 or TRBV12-4 combines with J gene TRBJ1-1; D is undetermined. This CDR3 comprises 15 residues. The V gene lost 3 bases and the J gene lost 2 bases, with 13 bases spanning the gap. CDR3 region: CASSFGLTGNTEAFF. CDR3 bases: TGTGCCAGCAGTTTCGGGTTGACGGGAAACACTGAAGCTTTCTTT.

DNA for the CDR3: TGCGCCAGCAGCCAAGGGGACGGGAGCTCCTACAATGAGCAGTTCTTC. Translation gives CASSQGDGSSYNEQFF. The V and J genes are TRBV4-1 and TRBJ2-1, with D possibly being TRBD2 (6 bases). This CDR3 contains 16 residues. Germline CDR1 is MGHRA and CDR2 is YSYEKL. Trimming stripped 1 base from V and 0 bases from J, with 10 bases between.

The chain links TRBV6-1 to TRBJ2-5, with D maybe TRBD1 (5 bases). Germline lookup yields CDR1 MNHNS and CDR2 SASEGT. V lost 7 bases and J lost 5, with 11 bases in between. The CDR3 sequence is 12 residues long. The CDR3 nucleotides read TGTGCCAGCACACCCCAGGGTGAGACCCAGTACTTC. Its protein is CASTPQGETQYF.

V usage is TRBV27 and J usage is TRBJ2-5, with unresolved D. This CDR3 has 11 residues. Deletions cut 8 bases from V and 7 bases from J, with 11 bases between. Per germline, CDR1 MNHEY and CDR2 SMNVEV (reference sequence). CDR3 bases: TGTGCCAGCGGTTGGACCGGGACCCAGTACTTC. Translated: CASGWTGTQYF.

The chain is built from TRBV25-1 and TRBJ2-7; D is ambiguous. This CDR3 region has 13 residues. The ends were cut back, 2 bases at V and 9 bases at J, with 14 bases in the middle. CDR1 and CDR2 from the germline V gene are MGHDK and SYGVNS. CDR3 bases: TGTGCCAGCAGTGAACCCTCCGCCCGGGTGCAGTACTTC. The encoded protein is CASSEPSARVQYF.

The V and J genes are TRBV3-1 and TRBJ2-5, with D possibly being TRBD1 or TRBD2 (6 bases each). CDR1 LGHDT and CDR2 YNNKEL come from the germline V gene (reference sequence). With 4 bases removed from V and 3 bases from J, the gap between germline ends came to 12 bases. This CDR3 comprises 14 residues. The CDR3 coding sequence is TGTGCCAGCAGCCGGGGGGCGACAGAAGAGACCCAGTACTTC. This translates into CASSRGATEETQYF.

CDR3 bases: TGTGCCAGCAGCTTGGCCGGTGCCATACCGAACACTGAAGCTTTCTTT. Protein sequence: CASSLAGAIPNTEAFF. The chain recombines TRBV5-4 with TRBJ1-1; D remains ambiguous. The CDR3 covers 16 residues. Germline V CDR1 and CDR2: SGHNT, YYREEE (reference sequence). Between the trimmed V and J ends, which lost 0 bases and 1 base, there was a span of 13 bases.

The rearrangement joins TRBV30 to TRBJ2-2; no clear D gene. The V gene lost 0 bases and the J gene lost 4 bases, with 6 bases spanning the gap. Looked up from germline, CDR1 is GTSNPN and CDR2 is SVGIG (reference sequence). The CDR3 covers 13 residues. CDR3 region: CAWSVRTTGELFF. CDR3 DNA: TGTGCCTGGAGTGTAAGAACCACCGGGGAGCTGTTTTTT.

This sequence joins TRBV5-1 and TRBJ2-7; unclear D gene. Trimming took off 2 bases at V and 3 bases at J, with 12 bases between the two ends. CDR1 SGHRS and CDR2 YFSETQ come from the germline V gene. The CDR3 has 14 amino acids. The CDR3 bases are TGCGCCAGCAGCTTAGACGGGTACGACTACGAGCAGTACTTC. Amino acid sequence: CASSLDGYDYEQYF. Drawing the rest from reference TRBV5-1 and TRBJ2-7, the complete variable domain is KAGVTQTPRYLIKTRGQQVTLSCSPISGHRSVSWYQQTPGQGLQFLFEYFSETQRNKGNFPGRFSGRQFSNSRSEMNVSTLELGDSALYLCASSLDGYDYEQYFGPGTRLTVT.

Concerning this clonotype: Because the CDR3's place on the DNA is in doubt, the DNA is left out and the CDR3 is given as listed by TCRdb. The genes are TRBV28 and TRBJ1-1. The CDR3 length equals 12 residues, ends included. In germline, CDR1 is MDHEN, CDR2 SYDVKM. CDR3 in amino acids: CASSSSGPEAFF.

The CDR3 DNA follows: TGTGCCAGCTCACGGTACGCTAGCGACCAAGAGACCCAGTACTTC. It is translated as CASSRYASDQETQYF. The chain recombines TRBV18 with TRBJ2-5; D might be TRBD2 (6 bases). The germline V gene encodes CDR1 KGHSH and CDR2 LQKENI. The CDR3 covers 15 residues. V was cut by 4 bases and J by 0 bases, with 12 bases left in between.

V gene TRBV5-1 combines with J gene TRBJ2-1; D remains ambiguous. Trimming pared 0 bases from V and 0 bases from J, leaving 7 bases between. CDR3 length: 15 amino acids. Germline V lookup: CDR1 SGHRS, CDR2 YFSETQ. The CDR3 protein is CASSLASASYNEQFF. The DNA for the CDR3 is TGCGCCAGCAGCTTGGCCAGCGCCTCCTACAATGAGCAGTTCTTC. Variable domain in full (rest from reference TRBV5-1 and TRBJ2-1): KAGVTQTPRYLIKTRGQQVTLSCSPISGHRSVSWYQQTPGQGLQFLFEYFSETQRNKGNFPGRFSGRQFSNSRSEMNVSTLELGDSALYLCASSLASASYNEQFFGPGTRLTVL.

The chain links TRBV20-1 to TRBJ2-5, with no clear D. The germline gives CDR1 DFQATT, CDR2 SNEGSKA (reference sequence). The CDR3 length is 10 residues. V gave up 3 bases and J gave up 7 bases, with 6 bases separating them. CDR3 loop: CSASDVTQYF. The CDR3 DNA follows: TGCAGTGCTAGTGACGTGACCCAGTACTTC.

The chain couples TRBV6-6 to TRBJ2-2; TRBD1 aligns across 7 bases. Germline assignment: CDR1 MNHNY and CDR2 SVGAGI (reference sequence). The CDR3 length is 15 residues. J gave up 3 bases and V 6 bases, and 7 bases lay outside the gene matches. The CDR3, as DNA: TGTGCCAGCAGCCGCGAAGGGGGCGACACCGGGGAGCTGTTTTTT. Its protein is CASSREGGDTGELFF.

The J gene is TRBJ1-5, the V gene TRBV2; 8 bases line up with TRBD1. This CDR3 comprises 15 residues. V lost 5 bases, J lost 3 bases, and 6 bases stayed unmatched. Germline assignment: CDR1 SNHLY and CDR2 FYNNEI. The CDR3 DNA sequence: TGTGCCAGCAGTAGGGACAGGATGATCAATCAGCCCCAGCATTTT. Its translation: CASSRDRMINQPQHF.

The chain combines TRBV3-1 with TRBJ2-5; D not certain. V was shortened by 8 bases and J by 5 bases, with 12 bases between the two germline ends. The V gene's germline CDR1 is LGHDT and CDR2 YNNKEL (reference sequence). The CDR3 totals 12 residues. CDR3 sequence (DNA): TGTGCCAGCTCTCAACTTGGGGAGACCCAGTACTTC. It encodes CASSQLGETQYF.

J is TRBJ1-2 and V is TRBV7-9, with TRBD1 matching 10 bases. Germline V gene lookup returns CDR1 SEHNR and CDR2 FQNEAQ (reference sequence). CDR3 length equals 17 residues. V gave up 5 bases and J gave up 0 bases; unmatched junction bases: 9. The CDR3 DNA sequence: TGTGCCAGCAGCCCCGGGACAGGGGATTCCTCTAACTATGGCTACACCTTC. This encodes CASSPGTGDSSNYGYTF.

This rearrangement joins TRBV30 to TRBJ2-3, with D perhaps matching TRBD2 (6 bases). The V and J ends lost 2 bases and 10 bases respectively, with 25 bases between them. Germline loops: CDR1 GTSNPN, CDR2 SVGIG (reference sequence). The CDR3 runs 16 residues. In DNA, the CDR3 is TGTGCCTGGAGTAGGTCGGAGGGACTGTCGTCGGATGCGCAGTATTTT. It translates to CAWSRSEGLSSDAQYF.

As DNA, the CDR3 is TGTGCCAGCAGTTTATTAGGGCAGAATCAGCCCCAGCATTTT. This translates into CASSLLGQNQPQHF. The chain combines TRBV27 with TRBJ1-5; D not resolved. The CDR3 spans 14 residues. Trimming took off 1 base at V and 4 bases at J, with 8 bases between the two ends. CDR1 and CDR2 from the germline V gene are MNHEY and SMNVEV (reference sequence).

This rearrangement joins TRBV28 to TRBJ1-1; possibly TRBD1 for D (5 bases). CDR3 length: 14 residues. V was pared by 9 bases and J by 2 bases, with 16 bases between. CDR1 MDHEN and CDR2 SYDVKM come from the germline V gene. The CDR3 sequence is CASLRETSNTEAFF. In DNA, the CDR3 is TGTGCCAGTCTCAGGGAAACGTCTAACACTGAAGCTTTCTTT.

The chain is built from TRBV7-2 and TRBJ2-1; D ambiguous. In germline, CDR1 is SGHTA, CDR2 FQGNSA. The V gene lost 2 bases and the J gene lost 4 bases, with 12 bases spanning the gap. The CDR3 consists of 15 residues. This chain's CDR3 is CASSLSASAYNEQFF. DNA of the CDR3: TGTGCCAGCAGCTTAAGTGCCTCCGCTTACAATGAGCAGTTCTTC.

This sequence joins TRBV19 and TRBJ2-7; 7 positions match TRBD1. V lost 3 bases and J lost 2; bases outside the gene matches: 1. The CDR3 runs 13 residues. Per germline, CDR1 LNHDA and CDR2 SQIVND (reference sequence). CDR3 coding DNA: TGTGCCAGTAGTATCGGGACAGCCTACGAGCAGTACTTC. This translates into CASSIGTAYEQYF.